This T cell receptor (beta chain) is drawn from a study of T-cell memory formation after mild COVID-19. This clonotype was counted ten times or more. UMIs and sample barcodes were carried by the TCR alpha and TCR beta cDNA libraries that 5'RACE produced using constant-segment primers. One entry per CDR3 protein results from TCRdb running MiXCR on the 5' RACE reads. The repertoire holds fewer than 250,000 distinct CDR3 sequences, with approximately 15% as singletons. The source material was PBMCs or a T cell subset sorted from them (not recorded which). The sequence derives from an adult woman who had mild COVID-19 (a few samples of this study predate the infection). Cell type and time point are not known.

The CDR3 bases are TGCGCCAGCAGCCGGGAGAATGAGCAGTTCTTC. Translation: CASSRENEQFF. This chain links TRBV5-1 with TRBJ2-1; D is perhaps TRBD2 (6 bases). The ends were cut back, 4 bases at V and 7 bases at J, with 6 bases in the middle. The CDR3 has 11 amino acids. From germline, CDR1 is SGHRS and CDR2 YFSETQ.